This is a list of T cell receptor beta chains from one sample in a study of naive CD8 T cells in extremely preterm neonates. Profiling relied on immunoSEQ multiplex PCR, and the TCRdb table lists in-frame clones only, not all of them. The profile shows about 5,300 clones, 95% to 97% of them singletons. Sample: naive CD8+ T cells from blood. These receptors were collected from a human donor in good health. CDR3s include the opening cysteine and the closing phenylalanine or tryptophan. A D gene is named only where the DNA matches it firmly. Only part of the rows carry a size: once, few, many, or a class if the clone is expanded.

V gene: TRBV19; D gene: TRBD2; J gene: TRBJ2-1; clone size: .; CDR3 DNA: TGTGCCAGTAGTCCCGGACTAGCGGGGGGCCTCTACAATGAGCAGTTCTTC; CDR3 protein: CASSPGLAGGLYNEQFF
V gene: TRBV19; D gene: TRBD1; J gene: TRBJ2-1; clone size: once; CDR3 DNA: TGTGCCAGTAGTCCTCGACAGGGGGGGTACAATGAGCAGTTCTTC; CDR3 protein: CASSPRQGGYNEQFF
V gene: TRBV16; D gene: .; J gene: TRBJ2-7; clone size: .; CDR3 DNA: TGTGCCAGCAGCCAATCGCGGGGGCCCTACGAGCAGTACTTC; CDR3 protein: CASSQSRGPYEQYF
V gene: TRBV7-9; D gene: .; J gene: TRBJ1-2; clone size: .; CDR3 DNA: TGTGCCAGCAGCCTCTCCGCGGGGGCGGCCGGCTACACCTTC; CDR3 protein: CASSLSAGAAGYTF
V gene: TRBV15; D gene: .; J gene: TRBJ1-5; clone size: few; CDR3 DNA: TGTGCCACCAGCAGAGATTACGGAGGTAATAGCAATCAGCCCCAGCATTTT; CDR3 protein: CATSRDYGGNSNQPQHF
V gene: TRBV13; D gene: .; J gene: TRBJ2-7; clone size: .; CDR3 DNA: TGTGCCAGCAGCTCTAAGGTGGGGGGGGGCCGCTCCTACGAGCAGTACTTC; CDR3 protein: CASSSKVGGGRSYEQYF
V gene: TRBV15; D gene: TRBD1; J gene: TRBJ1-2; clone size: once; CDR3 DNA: TGTGCCACCAGCAGAAAAGACAGGGTCAGTGGCTACACCTTC; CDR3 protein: CATSRKDRVSGYTF
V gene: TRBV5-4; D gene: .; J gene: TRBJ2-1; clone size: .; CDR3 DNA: TGTGCCAGCAGCTTGTCGGAGGATGAGCAGTTCTTC; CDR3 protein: CASSLSEDEQFF
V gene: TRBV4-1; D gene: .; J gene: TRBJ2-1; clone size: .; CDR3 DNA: TGCGCCAGCAGCCAAGCCGCCCTGGGGAGCAATGAGCAGTTCTTC; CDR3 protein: CASSQAALGSNEQFF
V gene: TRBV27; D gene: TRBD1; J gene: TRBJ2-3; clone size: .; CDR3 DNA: TGTGCCAGCAGATACCGGGACAGGGACACAGATACGCAGTATTTT; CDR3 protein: CASRYRDRDTDTQYF
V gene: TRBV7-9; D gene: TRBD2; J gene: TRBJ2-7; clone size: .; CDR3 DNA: TGTGCCAGCAGCCCCACTAGCGGGAGGATCTACGAGCAGTACTTC; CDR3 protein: CASSPTSGRIYEQYF
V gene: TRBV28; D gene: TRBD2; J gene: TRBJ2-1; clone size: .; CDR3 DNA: TGTGCCAGCAGTTACCCTACTAGCGGAAGATACAATGAGCAGTTCTTC; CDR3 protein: CASSYPTSGRYNEQFF
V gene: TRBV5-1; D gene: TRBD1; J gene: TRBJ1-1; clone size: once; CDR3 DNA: TGCGCCAGCAGCCCCAACCACAGGGGGCTAAACACTGAAGCTTTCTTT; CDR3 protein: CASSPNHRGLNTEAFF
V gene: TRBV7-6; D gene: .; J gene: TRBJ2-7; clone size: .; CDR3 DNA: TGTGCCAGCAGTACCGGGACATTCACCGACGAGCAGTACTTC; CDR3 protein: CASSTGTFTDEQYF
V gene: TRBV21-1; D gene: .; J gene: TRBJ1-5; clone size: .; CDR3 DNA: TGTGCCAGCAGCAAACTGGGGACAGGGGTTTATCAGCCCCAGCATTTT; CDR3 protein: CASSKLGTGVYQPQHF
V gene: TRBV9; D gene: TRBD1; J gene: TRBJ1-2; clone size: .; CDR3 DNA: TGTGCCAGCAGCGACACCCTTTACCGGGACAGAGGGGCCTTGGGCTATGGCTACACCTTC; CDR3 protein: CASSDTLYRDRGALGYGYTF
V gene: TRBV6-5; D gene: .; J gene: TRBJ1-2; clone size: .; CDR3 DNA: TGTGCCAGCGCAGGGCTAGGGGATGGCTACACCTTC; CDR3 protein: CASAGLGDGYTF
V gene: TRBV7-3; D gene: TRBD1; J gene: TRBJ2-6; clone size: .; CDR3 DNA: TGTGCCAGCAGCTTACTCCCCGGACAGGTCGTCCCTGGGGCCAACGTCCTGACTTTC; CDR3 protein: CASSLLPGQVVPGANVLTF
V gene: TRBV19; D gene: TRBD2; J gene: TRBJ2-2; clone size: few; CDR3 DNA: TGTGCCAGTAGTATAGTAAGCGGGGGCGGTACCGGGGAGCTGTTTTTT; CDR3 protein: CASSIVSGGGTGELFF
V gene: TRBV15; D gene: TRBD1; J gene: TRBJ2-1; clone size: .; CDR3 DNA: TGTGCCACCAGCTTCAGGGGGTTCGGCTCCTACAATGAGCAGTTCTTC; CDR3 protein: CATSFRGFGSYNEQFF
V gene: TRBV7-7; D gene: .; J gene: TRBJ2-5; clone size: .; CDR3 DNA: TGTGCCAGCAGCTTAGAATTCCAGTCAGAGACCCAGTACTTC; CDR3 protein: CASSLEFQSETQYF
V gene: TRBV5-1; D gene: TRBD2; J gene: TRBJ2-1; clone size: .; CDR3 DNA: TGCGCCAGCAGCTCCAGGACTAGCGGGGGGGCCGATGAGCAGTTCTTC; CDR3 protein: CASSSRTSGGADEQFF
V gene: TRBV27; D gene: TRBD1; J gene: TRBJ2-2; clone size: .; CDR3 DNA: TGTGCCAGCAGTTTATCGTATCCGGACAGGGGATCCGGGGAGCTGTTTTTT; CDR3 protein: CASSLSYPDRGSGELFF
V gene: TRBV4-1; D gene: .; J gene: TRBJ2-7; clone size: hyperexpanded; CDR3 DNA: TGCGCCAGCAGCCAAGGCCACTCGTCTTCGGACGAGCAGTACTTC; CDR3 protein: CASSQGHSSSDEQYF
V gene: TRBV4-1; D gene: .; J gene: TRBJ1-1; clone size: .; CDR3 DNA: TGCGCCAGCAGCCAAGCTGGGGGCGCATACACTGAAGCTTTCTTT; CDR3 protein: CASSQAGGAYTEAFF
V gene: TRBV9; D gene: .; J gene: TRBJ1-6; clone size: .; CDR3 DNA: TGTGCCAGCAGCGTCGCGACAGGATATAATTCGCCCCTCCACTTT; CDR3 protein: CASSVATGYNSPLHF
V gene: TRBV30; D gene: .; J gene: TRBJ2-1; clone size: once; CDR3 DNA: TGTGCCTGGAGTGTAAGCCAGCGGAGACCCTACAATGAGCAGTTCTTC; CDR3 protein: CAWSVSQRRPYNEQFF
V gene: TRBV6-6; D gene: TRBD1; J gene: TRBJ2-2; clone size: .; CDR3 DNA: TGTGCCTCCAGCCGGGGACAGGGGGCGACCACCGGGGAGCTGTTTTTT; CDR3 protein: CASSRGQGATTGELFF
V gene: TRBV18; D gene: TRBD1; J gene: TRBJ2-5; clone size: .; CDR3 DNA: TGTGCCAGCTCAAGACCGGGACAGGACTACCAAGAGACCCAGTACTTC; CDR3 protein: CASSRPGQDYQETQYF
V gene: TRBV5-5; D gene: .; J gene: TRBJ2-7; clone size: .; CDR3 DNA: TGTGCCAGCAAATTAGAAGGGGGACACTACGAGCAGTACTTC; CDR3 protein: CASKLEGGHYEQYF
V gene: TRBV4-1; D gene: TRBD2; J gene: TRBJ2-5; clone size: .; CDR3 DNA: TGCGCCAGCAGCCAAGGCGAAGGACTAGCGTATCAAGAGACCCAGTACTTC; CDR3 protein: CASSQGEGLAYQETQYF
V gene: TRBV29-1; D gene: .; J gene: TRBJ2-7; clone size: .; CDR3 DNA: TGCAGCGTTGAGGACAGCGCTAACTCCTACGAGCAGTACTTC; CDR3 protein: CSVEDSANSYEQYF
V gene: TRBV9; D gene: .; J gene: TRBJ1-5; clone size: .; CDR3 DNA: TGTGCCAGCAGCGAGTGGGGGGGGCATCAGCCCCAGCATTTT; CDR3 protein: CASSEWGGHQPQHF
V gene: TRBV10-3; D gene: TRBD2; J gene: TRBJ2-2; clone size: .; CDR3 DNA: TGTGCCATCAGTGAGTCCGGACTAGGCACCGGGGAGCTGTTTTTT; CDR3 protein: CAISESGLGTGELFF
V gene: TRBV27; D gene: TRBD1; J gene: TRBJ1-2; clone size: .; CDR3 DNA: TGTGCCAGCACTACAGGGGGCTCCTATGGCTACACCTTC; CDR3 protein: CASTTGGSYGYTF
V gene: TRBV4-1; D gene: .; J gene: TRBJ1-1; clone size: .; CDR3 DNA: TGCGCCAGCAGCCAAGGCTGGTTACGAGGGCGTGGTGAAGCTTTCTTT; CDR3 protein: CASSQGWLRGRGEAFF
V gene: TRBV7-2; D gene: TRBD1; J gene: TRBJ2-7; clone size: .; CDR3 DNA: TGTGCCAGCAGCTTAAGGGACAGGTTACGCTCCTACGAGCAGTACTTC; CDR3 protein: CASSLRDRLRSYEQYF
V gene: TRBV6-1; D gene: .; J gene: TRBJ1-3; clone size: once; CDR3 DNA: TGTGCCAGCAGTGTTTCGGTCTCTGGAAACACCATATATTTT; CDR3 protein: CASSVSVSGNTIYF
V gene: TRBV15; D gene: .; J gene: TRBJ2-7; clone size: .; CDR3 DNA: TGTGCCACCAGAGGGGGAAACGAGCAGTACTTC; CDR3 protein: CATRGGNEQYF
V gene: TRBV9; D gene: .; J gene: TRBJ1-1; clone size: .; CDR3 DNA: TGTGCCAGCAGCGTAGGGGGGGACGCTGAAGCTTTCTTT; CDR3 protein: CASSVGGDAEAFF
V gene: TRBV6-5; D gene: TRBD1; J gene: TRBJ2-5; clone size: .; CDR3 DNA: TGTGCCAGCAGTTGGGACAGGGGAACTGGGCAAGAGACCCAGTACTTC; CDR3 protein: CASSWDRGTGQETQYF
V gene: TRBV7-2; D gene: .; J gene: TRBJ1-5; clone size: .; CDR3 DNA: TGTGCCAGCAGCTTAATCCCGGACACCGCAGGCAATCAGCCCCAGCATTTT; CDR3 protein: CASSLIPDTAGNQPQHF
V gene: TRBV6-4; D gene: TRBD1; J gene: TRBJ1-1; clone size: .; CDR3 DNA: TGTGCCAGCAGTATCCGGGACAGGGGAACGCCGTTGAACACTGAAGCTTTCTTT; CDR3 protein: CASSIRDRGTPLNTEAFF
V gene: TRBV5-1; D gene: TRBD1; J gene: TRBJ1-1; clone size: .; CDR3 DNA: TGCGCCAGCAGCTCACGTACAGGGGTGACTGAAGCTTTCTTT; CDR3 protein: CASSSRTGVTEAFF
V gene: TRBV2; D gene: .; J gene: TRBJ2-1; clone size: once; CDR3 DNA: TGTGCCAGCGTGGGCAGGGTAGGATATGAGCAGTTCTTC; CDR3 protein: CASVGRVGYEQFF
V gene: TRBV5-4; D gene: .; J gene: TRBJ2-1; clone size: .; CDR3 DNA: TGTGCCAGCAGCTTGGTGACTGAATCCTACAATGAGCAGTTCTTC; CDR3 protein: CASSLVTESYNEQFF
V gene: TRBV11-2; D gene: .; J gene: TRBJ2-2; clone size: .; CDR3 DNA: TGTGCCAGCAGCCCCAACGCTAGATCTACCGGGGAGCTGTTTTTT; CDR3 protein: CASSPNARSTGELFF
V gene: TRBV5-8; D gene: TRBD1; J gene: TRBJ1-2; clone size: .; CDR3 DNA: TGTGCCAGCAGCCCCGGGACAGGGGCAAACTATGGCTACACCTTC; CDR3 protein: CASSPGTGANYGYTF
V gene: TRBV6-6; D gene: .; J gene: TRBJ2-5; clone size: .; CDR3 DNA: TGTGCCAGCAGTTACGGGGCAGGTCGGGAGACCCAGTACTTC; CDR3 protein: CASSYGAGRETQYF
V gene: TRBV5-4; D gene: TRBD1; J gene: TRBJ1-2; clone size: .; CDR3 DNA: TGTGCCAGCAGCCCCATACCTCGACAGGGTGGCTATGGCTACACCTTC; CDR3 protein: CASSPIPRQGGYGYTF
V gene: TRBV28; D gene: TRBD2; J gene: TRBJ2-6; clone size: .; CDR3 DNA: TGTGCCAGCAGTGATATAGGGACTAGCGGGAGGTCTGGGGCCAACGTCCTGACTTTC; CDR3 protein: CASSDIGTSGRSGANVLTF
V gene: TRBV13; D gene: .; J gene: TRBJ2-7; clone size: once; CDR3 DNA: TGTGCCAGCAGCCCCGGGTCCTACGAGCAGTACTTC; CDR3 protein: CASSPGSYEQYF
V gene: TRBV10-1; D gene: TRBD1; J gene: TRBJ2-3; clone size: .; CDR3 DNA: TGCGCCAGCAGTACCGACAGGGAAGCCTACACAGATACGCAGTATTTT; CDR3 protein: CASSTDREAYTDTQYF
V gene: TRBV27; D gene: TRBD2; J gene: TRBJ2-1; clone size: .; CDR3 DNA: TGTGCCAGCAGCCGAGGACTAGCGGGAGCCTACAATGAGCAGTTCTTC; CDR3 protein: CASSRGLAGAYNEQFF
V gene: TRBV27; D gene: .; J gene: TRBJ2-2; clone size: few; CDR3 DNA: TGTGCCAGCAGTTTCGCCGGGGAGCTGTTTTTT; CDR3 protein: CASSFAGELFF